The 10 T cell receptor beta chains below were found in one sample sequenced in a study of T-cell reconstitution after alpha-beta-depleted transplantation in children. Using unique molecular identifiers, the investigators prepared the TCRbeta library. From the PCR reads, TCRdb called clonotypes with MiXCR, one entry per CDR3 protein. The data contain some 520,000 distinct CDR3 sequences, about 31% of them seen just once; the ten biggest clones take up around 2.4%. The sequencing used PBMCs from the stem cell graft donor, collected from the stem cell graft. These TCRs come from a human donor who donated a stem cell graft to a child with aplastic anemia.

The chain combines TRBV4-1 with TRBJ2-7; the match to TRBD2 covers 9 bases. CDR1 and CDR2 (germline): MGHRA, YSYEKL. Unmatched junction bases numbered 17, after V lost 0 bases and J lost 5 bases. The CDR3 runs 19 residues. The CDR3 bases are TGCGCCAGCAGCCAAGATCCTTCCGGGAGTATTAGCGGGAGAAACGAGCAGTACTTC. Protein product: CASSQDPSGSISGRNEQYF.

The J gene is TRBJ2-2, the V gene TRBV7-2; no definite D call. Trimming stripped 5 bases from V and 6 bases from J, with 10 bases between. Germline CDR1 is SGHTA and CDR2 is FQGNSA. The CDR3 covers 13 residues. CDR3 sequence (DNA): TGTGCCAGCAGCCCACAGAAGCCCGGGGAGCTGTTTTTT. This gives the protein CASSPQKPGELFF. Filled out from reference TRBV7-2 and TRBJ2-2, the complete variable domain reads GAGVSQSPSNKVTEKGKDVELRCDPISGHTALYWYRQSLGQGLEFLIYFQGNSAPDKSGLPSDRFSAERTGGSVSTLTIQRTQQEDSAVYLCASSPQKPGELFFGEGSRLTVL.

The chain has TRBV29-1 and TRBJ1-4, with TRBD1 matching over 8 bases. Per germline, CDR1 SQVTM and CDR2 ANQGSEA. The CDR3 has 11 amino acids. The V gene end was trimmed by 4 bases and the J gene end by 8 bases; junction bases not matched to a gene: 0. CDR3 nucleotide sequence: TGCAGCGTTGGGACAGGGGAAAAACTGTTTTTT. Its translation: CSVGTGEKLFF.

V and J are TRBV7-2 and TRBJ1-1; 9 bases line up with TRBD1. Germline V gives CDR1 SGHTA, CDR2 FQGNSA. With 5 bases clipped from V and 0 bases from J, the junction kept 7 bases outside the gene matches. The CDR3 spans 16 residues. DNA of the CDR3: TGTGCCAGCAGCCCAGGACAGGGGAGGGTGAACACTGAAGCTTTCTTT. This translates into CASSPGQGRVNTEAFF.

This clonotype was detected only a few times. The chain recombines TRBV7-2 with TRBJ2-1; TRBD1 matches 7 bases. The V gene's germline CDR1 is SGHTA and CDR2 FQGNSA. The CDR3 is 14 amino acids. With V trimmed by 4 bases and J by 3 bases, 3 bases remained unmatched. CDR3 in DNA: TGTGCCAGCAGCTCACAGGGGAGCTACAATGAGCAGTTCTTC. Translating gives CASSSQGSYNEQFF.

CDR3 coding DNA: TGTGCCAGCAGTCCTGGCTCTTACCCACGCGAGCAGTACGTC. This gives the protein CASSPGSYPREQYV. This chain joins TRBV12-3 or TRBV12-4 and TRBJ2-7; no clear D gene. The CDR3 is 14 residues long. The V and J ends lost 5 bases and 6 bases respectively, with 17 bases between them.

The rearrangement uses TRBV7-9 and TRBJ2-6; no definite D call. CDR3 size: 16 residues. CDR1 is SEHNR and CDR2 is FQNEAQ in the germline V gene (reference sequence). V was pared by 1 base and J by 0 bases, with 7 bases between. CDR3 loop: CASSLGRISGANVLTF. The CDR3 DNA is TGTGCCAGCAGCTTAGGGAGAATCTCTGGGGCCAACGTCCTGACTTTC.

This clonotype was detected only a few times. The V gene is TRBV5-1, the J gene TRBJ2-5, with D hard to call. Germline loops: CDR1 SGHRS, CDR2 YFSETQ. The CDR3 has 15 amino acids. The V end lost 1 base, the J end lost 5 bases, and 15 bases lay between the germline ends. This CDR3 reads CASSLFGYSAETQYF. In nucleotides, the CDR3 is TGCGCCAGCAGCTTGTTCGGCTACTCAGCTGAGACCCAGTACTTC.

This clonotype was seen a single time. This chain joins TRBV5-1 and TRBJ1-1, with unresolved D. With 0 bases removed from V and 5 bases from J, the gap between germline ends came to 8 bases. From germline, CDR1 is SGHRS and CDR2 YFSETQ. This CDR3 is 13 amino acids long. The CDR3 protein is CASSLETLTEAFF. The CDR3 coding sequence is TGCGCCAGCAGCTTGGAGACATTAACTGAAGCTTTCTTT.

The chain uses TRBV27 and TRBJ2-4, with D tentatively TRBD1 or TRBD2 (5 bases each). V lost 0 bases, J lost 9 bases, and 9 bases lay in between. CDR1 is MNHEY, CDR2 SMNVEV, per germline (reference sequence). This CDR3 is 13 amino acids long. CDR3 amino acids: CASSLSGPTIQYF. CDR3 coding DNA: TGTGCCAGCAGTTTATCGGGACCGACCATTCAGTACTTC.